This TCR beta chain was recorded in a study of spatial heterogeneity in lung cancer. Remarks on this clonotype: What it binds is not known.

Trimming took 5 bases from V and 2 from J, leaving 18 bases between them. Germline V gene lookup returns CDR1 SQVTM and CDR2 ANQGSEA. CDR3 length: 15 residues. Study-level points and caveats: It was found that expanded intratumoral alpha and beta TCR counts tracked tumor mutation counts.

As for time point: sample taken at primary tumor resection. TCRdb fed the 5' RACE reads into MiXCR, producing one record per CDR3 protein. This sample has about 530 distinct CDR3 sequences, with 38% found just once. This chain links TRBV29-1 with TRBJ2-5; tentatively, D is TRBD1 or TRBD2 (5 bases each). The sample in question was lung tumor tissue, obtained at surgery. This receptor was identified in a male donor with early-stage non-small cell lung cancer. This CDR3 is CSVSRSGAPQETQYF. The CDR3 DNA sequence: TGCAGCGTTTCCCGCTCCGGGGCCCCGCAAGAGACCCAGTACTTC.